These 3 T cell receptor beta chains came from one sample sequenced in a study of cytomegalovirus exposure and HLA in healthy donors. The PCR made use of 60 Vbeta and 13 Jbeta primers. Clones were sequenced by immunoSEQ multiplex PCR, and TCRdb holds only the in-frame ones, with some missing. The sample lists more than 85,000 clones, approximately 80% occurring once. The specimen was PBMCs. The source is a female donor in good health and CMV-seropositive.

The J gene is TRBJ1-1, the V gene TRBV9, with D maybe TRBD1 (5 bases). Germline V lookup: CDR1 SGDLS, CDR2 YYNGEE. The V end was cut by 0 bases, the J end by 5 bases, with 17 bases between. CDR3 length: 16 residues. CDR3 coding DNA: TGTGCCAGCAGCGTAGGGGAGGGAGGGGCGCGTACTGAAGCTTTCTTT. This gives the protein CASSVGEGGARTEAFF.

The gene calls are TRBV30 and TRBJ1-2; D remains ambiguous. This CDR3 is 11 amino acids long. CDR1 and CDR2 from the germline V gene are GTSNPN and SVGIG (reference sequence). V lost 1 base and J lost 3, with 3 bases in between. The CDR3 coding sequence is TGTGCCTGGAGTGCTCACTATGGCTACACCTTC. Translating gives CAWSAHYGYTF.

This clone was recorded once. The chain joins TRBV9 to TRBJ2-3; possibly TRBD1 for D (5 bases). There are 14 residues in the CDR3. In germline, CDR1 is SGDLS, CDR2 YYNGEE. With 0 bases removed from V and 3 bases from J, the gap between germline ends came to 8 bases. CDR3 residues: CASSVGPGTDTQYF. CDR3 bases: TGTGCCAGCAGCGTAGGTCCAGGGACAGATACGCAGTATTTT.